This paragraph covers one T cell receptor beta chain sequence. The CDR3 has 15 residues. V was clipped by 6 bases and J by 7 bases, with 18 bases between them. Looked up from germline, CDR1 is MDHEN and CDR2 is SYDVKM. This record belongs to a study of blood T cell repertoires in COVID-19. Turning to the study itself: Sample material is recorded as cDNA or gDNA derived from T cells, B-cell-depleted T cells, or PBMCs.

Here immunoSEQ multiplex PCR was the method, and the copy in TCRdb shows in-frame clones only, minus some. The table has roughly 290,000 clones, around 90% seen once. Sequenced sample: peripheral blood. This clonotype was obtained from a woman aged 30 to 39 with COVID-19, enrolled during active disease. The chain has TRBV28 and TRBJ1-4, with D possibly being TRBD1 (6 bases). The DNA for the CDR3 is TGTGCCAGCAGCTCCGTCGGGGGGCAGGGTGAAAAACTGTTTTTT. Translating gives CASSSVGGQGEKLFF.